Described below is a single T cell receptor beta chain sequence and its context. Clones were read by immunoSEQ multiplex PCR, and TCRdb kept only the in-frame ones, dropping some. The sample includes about 230,000 clones, around four fifths of them seen just once. These data come from a study of blood T cell repertoires in COVID-19. Across the study: Acute and convalescent COVID-19 specimens originated in the United States, Italy and Spain. Sources were T cells, B-cell-depleted T cells, or PBMCs; the material itself was cDNA or gDNA.

The sequencing sample was made of peripheral blood. The source of this sequence is a woman between 65 and 79 years old with active or convalescent COVID-19.

In DNA, the CDR3 is TGTGCCAGCCGGGTTGGCGGAACCTACGAGCAGTACTTC. Amino acid sequence: CASRVGGTYEQYF. The rearrangement links TRBV2 to TRBJ2-7; no clear D. The CDR3 length is 13 residues. Deletions cut 8 bases from V and 2 bases from J, with 13 bases between. CDR1 is SNHLY, CDR2 FYNNEI, per germline.